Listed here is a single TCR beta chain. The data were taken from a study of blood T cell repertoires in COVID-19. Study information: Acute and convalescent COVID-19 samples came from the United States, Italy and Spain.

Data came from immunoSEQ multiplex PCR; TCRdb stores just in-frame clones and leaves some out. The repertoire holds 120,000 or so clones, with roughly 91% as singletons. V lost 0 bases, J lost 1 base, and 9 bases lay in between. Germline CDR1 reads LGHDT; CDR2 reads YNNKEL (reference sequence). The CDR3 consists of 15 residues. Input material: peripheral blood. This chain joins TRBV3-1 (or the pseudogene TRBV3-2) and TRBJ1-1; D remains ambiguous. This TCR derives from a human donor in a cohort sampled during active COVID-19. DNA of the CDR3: TGTGCCAGCAGCCAAGAGGCGGGGTGGAACACTGAAGCTTTCTTT. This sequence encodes CASSQEAGWNTEAFF.